These T cell receptor beta chains were read from a single sample in a study of T-cell reconstitution after alpha-beta-depleted transplantation in children. TCRdb redid the calling of the PCR reads with MiXCR, one entry per CDR3 protein. The sample lists some 95,000 distinct CDR3 sequences, 20% to 25% occurring once. The source was PBMCs, collected before TCRalphabeta/CD19-depleted stem cell transplant. Every receptor here comes from a boy between 2 and 15 years old with acute lymphoblastic leukemia, due to receive a stem cell transplant. Both conserved end residues are part of each CDR3. Where a row states a size, it is once, few, many or the class of an expanded clone; other rows omit it.

abundance | j_gene | v_gene | CDR3aa
many | TRBJ2-1 | TRBV3-1 | CASSHGLAEDEQFF
- | TRBJ2-4 | TRBV21-1 | CASSKHIQYF
- | TRBJ2-7 | TRBV10-3 | CAISDFRDRGYEQYF
- | TRBJ1-4 | TRBV19 | CASSINDLPEKLFF
- | TRBJ2-3 | TRBV7-2 | CAVNVGTDTQYF
few | TRBJ1-2 | TRBV7-8 | CASSPDNGPDILHYGYTF
- | TRBJ1-6 | TRBV28 | CASSFQATYNSPLHF
many | TRBJ2-3 | TRBV29-1 | CSVAADTDTQYF
few | TRBJ2-7 | TRBV7-2 | CASSLAGGTYEQYF
few | TRBJ1-5 | TRBV28 | CASSSRGGGQPQHF
- | TRBJ2-5 | TRBV11-2 | CASSLSTGPQETQYF
few | TRBJ2-2 | TRBV5-5 | CASSLMTGGTGELFF
- | TRBJ2-1 | TRBV28 | CASSLTAEGREGQFF
many | TRBJ2-7 | TRBV5-6 | CASSLGGGGKYEQYF
few | TRBJ2-7 | TRBV29-1 | CSVVTGSYEQYF
few | TRBJ2-2 | TRBV3-1 | CASSQVSGGAWTGELFF
many | TRBJ2-3 | TRBV5-1 | CASSLGETDTQYF
few | TRBJ2-6 | TRBV7-3 | CASSQGGAGANVLTF
few | TRBJ2-7 | TRBV9 | CASSFHEQYF
few | TRBJ2-1 | TRBV5-1 | CASSLFASGGADNEQFF
many | TRBJ2-1 | TRBV4-3 | CASSTLGLRRNEQFF
- | TRBJ2-7 | TRBV27 | CASSLAPLAGGYEQYF
- | TRBJ1-2 | TRBV6-1 | CASSRGRTNYGYTF
- | TRBJ2-1 | TRBV12-3/TRBV12-4 | CASSRRDTLGDEQFF
- | TRBJ2-5 | TRBV15 | CATSREGLAQETQYF
few | TRBJ2-5 | TRBV7-3 | CASSARSGGAGETQYF
- | TRBJ2-3 | TRBV20-1 | CSARLDSNTDTQYF
many | TRBJ2-5 | TRBV4-1 | CASSTHGSEETQYF
many | TRBJ2-7 | TRBV7-6 | CASSLAHETGYYEQYF
- | TRBJ2-7 | TRBV28 | CASTPGEAPPYEQYF
- | TRBJ1-1 | TRBV28 | CASSRGRGGRRAFF
- | TRBJ1-1 | TRBV28 | CASRTGGMNTEAFF
few | TRBJ1-5 | TRBV3-1 | CASSQDISNQPQHF
many | TRBJ2-1 | TRBV29-1 | CSAAHLRDNEQFF
few | TRBJ2-5 | TRBV10-3 | CAISTGTPETQYF
- | TRBJ2-1 | TRBV7-2 | CASGYRTSGTSYNEQFF